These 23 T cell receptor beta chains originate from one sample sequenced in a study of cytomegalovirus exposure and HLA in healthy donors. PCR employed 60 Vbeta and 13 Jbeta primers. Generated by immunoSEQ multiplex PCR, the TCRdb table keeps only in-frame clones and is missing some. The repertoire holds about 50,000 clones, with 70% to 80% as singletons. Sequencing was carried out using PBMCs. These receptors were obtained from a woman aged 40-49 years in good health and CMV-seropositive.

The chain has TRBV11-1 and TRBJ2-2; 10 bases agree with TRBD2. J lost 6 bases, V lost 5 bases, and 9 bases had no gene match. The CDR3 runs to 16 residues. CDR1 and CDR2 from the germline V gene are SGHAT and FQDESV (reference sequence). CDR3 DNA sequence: TGTGCCAGCAGCACTCCGGGACTAGCGATCCCCGGGGAGCTGTTTTTT. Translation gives CASSTPGLAIPGELFF.

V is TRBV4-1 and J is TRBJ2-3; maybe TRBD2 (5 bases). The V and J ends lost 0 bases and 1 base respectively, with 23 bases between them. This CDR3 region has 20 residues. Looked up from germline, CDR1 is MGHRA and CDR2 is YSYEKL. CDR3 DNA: TGCGCCAGCAGCCAAGATCGGGTCGGAAGAAGTAAAGCGGGCACAGATACGCAGTATTTT. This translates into CASSQDRVGRSKAGTDTQYF.

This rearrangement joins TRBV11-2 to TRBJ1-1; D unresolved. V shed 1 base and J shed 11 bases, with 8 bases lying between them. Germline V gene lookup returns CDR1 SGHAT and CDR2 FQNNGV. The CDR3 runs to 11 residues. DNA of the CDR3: TGTGCCAGCAGCTTAGGCGGAAGGGCTTTCTTT. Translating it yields CASSLGGRAFF. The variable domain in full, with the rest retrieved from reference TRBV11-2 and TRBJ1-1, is EAGVAQSPRYKIIEKRQSVAFWCNPISGHATLYWYQQILGQGPKLLIQFQNNGVVDDSQLPKDRFSAERLKGVDSTLKIQPAKLEDSAVYLCASSLGGRAFFGQGTRLTVV.

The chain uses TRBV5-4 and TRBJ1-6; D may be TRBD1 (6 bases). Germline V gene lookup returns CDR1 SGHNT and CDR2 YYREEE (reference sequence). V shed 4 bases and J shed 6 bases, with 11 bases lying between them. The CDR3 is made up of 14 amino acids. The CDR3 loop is CASSPGTLNSPLHF. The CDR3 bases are TGTGCCAGCAGCCCCGGGACACTTAATTCACCCCTCCACTTT.

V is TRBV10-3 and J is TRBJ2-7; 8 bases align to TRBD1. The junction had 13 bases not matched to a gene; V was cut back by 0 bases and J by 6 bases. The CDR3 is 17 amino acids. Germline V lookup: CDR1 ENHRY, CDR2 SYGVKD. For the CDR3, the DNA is TGTGCCATCAGTGAGTCGAAATTCGTCAGGGGGCGCTTCGAGCAGTACTTC. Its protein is CAISESKFVRGRFEQYF.

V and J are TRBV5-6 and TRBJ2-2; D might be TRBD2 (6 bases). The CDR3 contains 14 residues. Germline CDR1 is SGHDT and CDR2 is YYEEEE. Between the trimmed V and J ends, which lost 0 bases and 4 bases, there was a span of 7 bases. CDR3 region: CASSLARGTGELFF. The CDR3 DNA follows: TGTGCCAGCAGCTTGGCGCGGGGCACCGGGGAGCTGTTTTTT. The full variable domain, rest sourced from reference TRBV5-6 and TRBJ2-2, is DAGVTQSPTHLIKTRGQQVTLRCSPKSGHDTVSWYQQALGQGPQFIFQYYEEEERQRGNFPDRFSGHQFPNYSSELNVNALLLGDSALYLCASSLARGTGELFFGEGSRLTVL.

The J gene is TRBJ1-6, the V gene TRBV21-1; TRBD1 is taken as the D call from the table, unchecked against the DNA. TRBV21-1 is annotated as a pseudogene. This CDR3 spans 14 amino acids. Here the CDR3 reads CASSTRVGNSPLHF. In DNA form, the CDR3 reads TGTGCCAGCAGCACCAGGGTGGGGAATTCACCCCTCCACTTT.

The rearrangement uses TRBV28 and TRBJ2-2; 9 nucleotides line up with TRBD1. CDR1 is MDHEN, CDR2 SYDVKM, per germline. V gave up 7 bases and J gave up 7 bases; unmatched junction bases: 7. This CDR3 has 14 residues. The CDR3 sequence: CASNNRGLSGELFF. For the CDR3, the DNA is TGTGCCAGCAATAACAGGGGGCTCAGCGGGGAGCTGTTTTTT.

The chain's CDR3 is CASSPTQGSEAFF. The CDR3, as DNA: TGTGCCAGCAGCCCGACCCAGGGATCTGAAGCTTTCTTT. The rearrangement joins TRBV5-4 to TRBJ1-1; D perhaps matches TRBD1 (5 bases). CDR1 is SGHNT and CDR2 is YYREEE in the germline V gene (reference sequence). The CDR3 extends over 13 amino acids. With 4 bases removed from V and 6 bases from J, the gap between germline ends came to 13 bases.

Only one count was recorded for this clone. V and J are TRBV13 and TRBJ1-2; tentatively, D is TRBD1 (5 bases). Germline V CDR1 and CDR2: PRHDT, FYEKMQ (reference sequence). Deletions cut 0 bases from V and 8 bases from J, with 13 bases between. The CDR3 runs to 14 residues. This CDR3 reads CASSLGYLRGGYTF. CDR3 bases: TGTGCCAGCAGCTTAGGTTACCTTAGGGGAGGCTACACCTTC.

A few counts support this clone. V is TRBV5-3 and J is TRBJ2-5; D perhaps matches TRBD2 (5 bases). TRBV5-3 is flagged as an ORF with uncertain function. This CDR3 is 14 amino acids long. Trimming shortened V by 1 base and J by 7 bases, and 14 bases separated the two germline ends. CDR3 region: CARSLCGPRGTQYF. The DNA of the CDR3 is TGTGCCAGAAGCTTGTGCGGCCCTCGGGGGACCCAGTACTTC.

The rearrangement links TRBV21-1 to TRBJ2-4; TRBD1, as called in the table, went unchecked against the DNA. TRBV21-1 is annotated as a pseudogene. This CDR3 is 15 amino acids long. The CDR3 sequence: CASSKGPQGVVIQYF. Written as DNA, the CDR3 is TGTGCCAGCAGCAAAGGGCCCCAGGGGGTTGTCATTCAGTACTTC.

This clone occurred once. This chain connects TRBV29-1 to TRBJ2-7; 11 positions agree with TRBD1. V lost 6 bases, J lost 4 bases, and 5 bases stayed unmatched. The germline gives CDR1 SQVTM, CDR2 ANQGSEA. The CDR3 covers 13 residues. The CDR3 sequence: CSVGTGGLYEQYF. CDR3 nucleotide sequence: TGCAGCGTAGGGACAGGGGGTCTATACGAGCAGTACTTC.

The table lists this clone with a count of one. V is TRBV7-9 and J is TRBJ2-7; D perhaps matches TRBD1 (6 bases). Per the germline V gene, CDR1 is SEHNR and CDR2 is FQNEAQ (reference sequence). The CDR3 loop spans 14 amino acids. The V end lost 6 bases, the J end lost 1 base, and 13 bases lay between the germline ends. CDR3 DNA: TGTGCCAGCAGTCACCGGGACAATTCCTACGAGCAGTACTTC. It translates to CASSHRDNSYEQYF.

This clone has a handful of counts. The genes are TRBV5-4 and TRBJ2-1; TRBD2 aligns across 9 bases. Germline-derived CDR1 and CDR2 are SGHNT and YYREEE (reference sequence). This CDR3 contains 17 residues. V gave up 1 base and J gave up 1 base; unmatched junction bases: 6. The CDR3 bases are TGTGCCAGCAGCTTGCTAGCGGGGCCGACTTCCTACAATGAGCAGTTCTTC. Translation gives CASSLLAGPTSYNEQFF.

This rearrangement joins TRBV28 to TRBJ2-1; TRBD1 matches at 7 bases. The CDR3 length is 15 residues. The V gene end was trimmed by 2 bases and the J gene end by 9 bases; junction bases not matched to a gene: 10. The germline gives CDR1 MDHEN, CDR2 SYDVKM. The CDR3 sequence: CASSLGRDRVGEQFF. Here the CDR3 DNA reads TGTGCCAGCAGTTTAGGCCGAGACAGGGTGGGTGAGCAGTTCTTC.

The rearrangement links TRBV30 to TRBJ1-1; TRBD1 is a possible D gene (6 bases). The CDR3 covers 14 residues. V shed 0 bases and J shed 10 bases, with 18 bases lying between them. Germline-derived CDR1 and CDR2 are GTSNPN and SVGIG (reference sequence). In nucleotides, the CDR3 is TGTGCCTGGAGTGTACGGCAGGGGCGGCACGGAGCTTTCTTT. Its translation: CAWSVRQGRHGAFF.

CDR3 in amino acids: CASGTGGDYGYTF. The CDR3 nucleotides are TGTGCCAGTGGGACAGGGGGTGACTATGGCTACACCTTC. V and J are TRBV19 and TRBJ1-2; TRBD1 agrees at 11 bases. The CDR3 runs 13 residues. From germline, CDR1 is LNHDA and CDR2 SQIVND (reference sequence). V shed 8 bases, J shed 3 bases, and the junction held 2 bases outside the gene matches.

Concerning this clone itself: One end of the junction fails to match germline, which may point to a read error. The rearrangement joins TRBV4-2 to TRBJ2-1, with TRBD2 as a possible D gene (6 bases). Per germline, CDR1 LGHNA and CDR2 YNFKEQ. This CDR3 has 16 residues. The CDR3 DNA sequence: TGTGCCAGCAGCCAAGTATGGGGGGACTCCTACAATGGGCAGTTCTTC. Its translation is CASSQVWGDSYNGQFF.

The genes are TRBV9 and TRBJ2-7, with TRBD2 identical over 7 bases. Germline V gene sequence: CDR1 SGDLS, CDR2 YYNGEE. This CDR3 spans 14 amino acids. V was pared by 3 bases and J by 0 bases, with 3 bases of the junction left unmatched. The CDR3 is CASSGGGSSYEQYF. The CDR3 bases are TGTGCCAGCAGCGGGGGGGGGAGCTCCTACGAGCAGTACTTC.

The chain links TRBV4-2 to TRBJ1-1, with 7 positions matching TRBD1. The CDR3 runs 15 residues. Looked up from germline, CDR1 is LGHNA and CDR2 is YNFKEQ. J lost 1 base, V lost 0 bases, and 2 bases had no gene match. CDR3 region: CASSQDNRGNTEAFF. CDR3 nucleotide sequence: TGTGCCAGCAGCCAAGATAACAGGGGGAACACTGAAGCTTTCTTT.

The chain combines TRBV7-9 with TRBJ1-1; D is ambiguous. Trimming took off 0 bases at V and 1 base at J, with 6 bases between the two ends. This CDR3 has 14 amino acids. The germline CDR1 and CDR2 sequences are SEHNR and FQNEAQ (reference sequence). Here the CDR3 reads CASSLAAGNTEAFF. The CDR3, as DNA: TGTGCCAGCAGCTTAGCGGCGGGGAACACTGAAGCTTTCTTT.

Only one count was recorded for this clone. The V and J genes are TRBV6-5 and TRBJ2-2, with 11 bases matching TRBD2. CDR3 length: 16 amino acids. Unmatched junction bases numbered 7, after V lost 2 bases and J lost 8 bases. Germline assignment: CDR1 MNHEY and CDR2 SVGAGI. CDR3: CASSYARLAGLGELFF. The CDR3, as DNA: TGTGCCAGCAGTTACGCCCGACTAGCGGGGTTGGGGGAGCTGTTTTTT.